The following is a TCR beta chain sequence with its context. V trimming: 3 bases; J trimming: 4 bases; junction bases outside the gene matches: 5. The germline V gene has CDR1 SEHNR and CDR2 FQNEAQ (reference sequence). The CDR3 loop spans 15 amino acids. This specimen comes from a study of blood T cell repertoires in COVID-19. Study context: Italy, Spain and the United States were the sources of the convalescent and acute COVID-19 samples.

Methods used by the authors: Researchers report that nucleated cell counts were estimated from reference gene primer amplification. Measured with immunoSEQ multiplex PCR; TCRdb has only the in-frame clones, and not every one. V and J calls and clone size are as listed in that table; D and trimming were resolved from the DNA. The table records 150,000 to 200,000 clones, more than 75% of them present only once. The sequencing input was peripheral blood. The TCR comes from a man aged 55 to 70 with active or convalescent COVID-19. This rearrangement joins TRBV7-9 to TRBJ2-2; 7 bases match TRBD1. The CDR3 coding sequence is TGTGCCAGCAGCTTCCAGAGGACAGGCACCGGGGAGCTGTTTTTT. Residues: CASSFQRTGTGELFF.